This T cell receptor beta chain was identified in a study of glioma-infiltrating T cells after dendritic cell vaccination. Study-level results: Higher TCR clonality did not directly relate to longer survival.

Germline CDR1 is LNHDA and CDR2 is SQIVND (reference sequence). V lost 0 bases and J lost 1, with 18 bases in between. The CDR3 contains 19 residues. The time point: after dendritic cell vaccination, including at tumor progression/relapse. Generated by immunoSEQ multiplex PCR, the TCRdb table keeps only in-frame clones and is missing some. The table shows 70,000 to 100,000 clones, with over 80% occurring only once. This clone was counted only a few times. The antigen is not known. The TCR comes from a human donor with glioblastoma. The sequenced sample was blood, obtained after dendritic cell vaccination. The genes are TRBV19 and TRBJ2-2, with D perhaps TRBD2 (6 bases). The CDR3 DNA reads TGTGCCAGTAGTATAGAGCGGGGAGGAGAATTGATGAACACCGGGGAGCTGTTTTTT. Protein: CASSIERGGELMNTGELFF.